This T cell receptor (beta chain) was profiled in a study of technical replicates of blood from a handful of donors. TCRdb keeps only in-frame clones here, not all; method: immunoSEQ multiplex PCR. The sample holds approximately 58,000 clones; around 88% are singletons and the top ten take 5.1%. After removal of 5 bases from V and 1 base from J, the junction contained 11 bases not matched to a gene. Germline V gene lookup returns CDR1 SEHNR and CDR2 FQNEAQ (reference sequence). The CDR3 sequence is 17 residues long. The rearrangement uses TRBV7-9 and TRBJ2-5; TRBD2 matches 9 bases. Sequencing input: PBMCs. This TCR was recovered from a human donor in good health. Some clones in this sample may be carry-over from other donors' samples. CDR3 region: CASSPISSGRTQETQYF. In nucleotides, the CDR3 is TGTGCCAGCAGCCCCATTAGTAGCGGGAGAACCCAAGAGACCCAGTACTTC.